The sequence of this TCR beta chain was determined in a study of blood T cell repertoires in COVID-19. Method: immunoSEQ multiplex PCR; TCRdb's copy keeps in-frame clones and lacks some. The sample has about 220,000 clones; about 91% are singletons. The study drew participants aged about 18 to 89 years from 20 to 30 US areas. Deletions cut 2 bases from V and 4 bases from J, with 11 bases between. The CDR3 loop spans 14 amino acids. CDR1 and CDR2 (germline): MNHEY, SVGEGT. The chain uses TRBV6-2 or TRBV6-3 and TRBJ1-1; D is perhaps TRBD1 (6 bases). This receptor was taken from a woman between 50 and 59 years old with acute COVID-19. The sample taken for sequencing was PBMCs or T cells enriched from blood (not recorded which). The CDR3 region has the DNA TGTGCCAGCAGTTACGCATCAGGGGTCACTGAAGCTTTCTTT. This sequence encodes CASSYASGVTEAFF.